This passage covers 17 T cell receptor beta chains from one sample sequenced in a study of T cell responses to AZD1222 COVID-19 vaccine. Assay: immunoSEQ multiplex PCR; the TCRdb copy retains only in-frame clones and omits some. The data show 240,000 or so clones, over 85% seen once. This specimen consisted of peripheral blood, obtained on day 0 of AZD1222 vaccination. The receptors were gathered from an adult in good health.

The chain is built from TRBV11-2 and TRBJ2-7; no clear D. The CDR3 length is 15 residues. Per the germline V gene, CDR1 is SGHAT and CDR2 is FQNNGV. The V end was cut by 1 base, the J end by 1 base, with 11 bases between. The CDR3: CASSLVMQSSYEQYF. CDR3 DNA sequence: TGTGCCAGCAGCTTAGTTATGCAGAGTTCCTACGAGCAGTACTTC.

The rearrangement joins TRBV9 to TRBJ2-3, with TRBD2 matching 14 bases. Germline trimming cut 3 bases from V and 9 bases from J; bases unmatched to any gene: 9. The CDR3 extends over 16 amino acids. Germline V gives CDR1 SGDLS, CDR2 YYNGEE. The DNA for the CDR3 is TGTGCCAGCAGCGCAGGGACTAGCGGGAGCTCGGAGACGCAGTATTTT. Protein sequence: CASSAGTSGSSETQYF.

CDR3 sequence (DNA): TGTGCCAGCTCCGGTCCGGGTTCCTACAATGAGCAGTTCTTC. Its translation is CASSGPGSYNEQFF. The chain links TRBV6-5 to TRBJ2-1; D call uncertain. This CDR3 has 14 amino acids. Trimming cost V 8 bases and J 1 base, with 12 bases left between them. The V gene's germline CDR1 is MNHEY and CDR2 SVGAGI.

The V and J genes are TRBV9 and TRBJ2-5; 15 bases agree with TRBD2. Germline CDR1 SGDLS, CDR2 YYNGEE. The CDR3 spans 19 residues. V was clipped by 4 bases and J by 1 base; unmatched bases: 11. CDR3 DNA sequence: TGTGCCAGCAGCTCACGGACTAGCGGGGGGGCCGGTCCCCAAGAGACCCAGTACTTC. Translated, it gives CASSSRTSGGAGPQETQYF.

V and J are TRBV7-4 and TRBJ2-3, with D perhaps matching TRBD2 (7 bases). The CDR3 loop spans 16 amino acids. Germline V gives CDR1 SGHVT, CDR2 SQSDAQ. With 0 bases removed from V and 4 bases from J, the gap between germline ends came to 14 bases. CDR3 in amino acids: CASSLAQGTNPDTQYF. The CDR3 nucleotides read TGTGCCAGCAGCTTAGCGCAGGGGACTAATCCAGATACGCAGTATTTT.

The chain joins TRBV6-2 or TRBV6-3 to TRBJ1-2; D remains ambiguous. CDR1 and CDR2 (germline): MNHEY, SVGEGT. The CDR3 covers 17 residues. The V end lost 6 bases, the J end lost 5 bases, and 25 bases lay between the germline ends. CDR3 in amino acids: CASSPTGVPGSWYGYTF. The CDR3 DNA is TGTGCCAGCAGCCCTACCGGGGTCCCCGGGAGTTGGTATGGCTACACCTTC.

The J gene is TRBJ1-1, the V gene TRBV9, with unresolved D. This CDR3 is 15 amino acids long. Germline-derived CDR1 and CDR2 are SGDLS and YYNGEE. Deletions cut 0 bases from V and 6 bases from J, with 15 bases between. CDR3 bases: TGTGCCAGCAGCGTAGTCGGGCAGGCCGGGGCTGAAGCTTTCTTT. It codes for CASSVVGQAGAEAFF.

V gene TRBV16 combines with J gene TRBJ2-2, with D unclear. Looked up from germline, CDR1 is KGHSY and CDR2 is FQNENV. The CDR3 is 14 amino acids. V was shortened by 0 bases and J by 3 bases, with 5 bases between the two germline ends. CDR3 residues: CASSQSVHTGELFF. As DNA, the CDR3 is TGTGCCAGCAGCCAATCGGTTCACACCGGGGAGCTGTTTTTT.

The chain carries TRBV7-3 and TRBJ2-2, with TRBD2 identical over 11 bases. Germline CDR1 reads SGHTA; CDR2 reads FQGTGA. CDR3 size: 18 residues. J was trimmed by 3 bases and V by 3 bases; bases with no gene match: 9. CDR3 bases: TGTGCCAGCAGCTTGCGTAGCGGGGGGGCCGAGTACACCGGGGAGCTGTTTTTT. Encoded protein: CASSLRSGGAEYTGELFF.

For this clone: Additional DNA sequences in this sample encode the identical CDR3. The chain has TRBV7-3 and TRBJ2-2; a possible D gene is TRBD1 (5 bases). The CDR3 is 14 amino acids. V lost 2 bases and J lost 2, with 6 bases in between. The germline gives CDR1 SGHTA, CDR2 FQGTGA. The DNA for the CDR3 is TGTGCCAGCAGCTTAGGGGCTAACACCGGGGAGCTGTTTTTT. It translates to CASSLGANTGELFF.

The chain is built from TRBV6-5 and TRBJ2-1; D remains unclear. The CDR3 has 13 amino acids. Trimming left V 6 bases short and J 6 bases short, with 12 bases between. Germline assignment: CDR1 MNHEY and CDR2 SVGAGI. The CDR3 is CASSPIGPNEQFF. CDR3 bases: TGTGCCAGCAGCCCCATAGGCCCCAATGAGCAGTTCTTC.

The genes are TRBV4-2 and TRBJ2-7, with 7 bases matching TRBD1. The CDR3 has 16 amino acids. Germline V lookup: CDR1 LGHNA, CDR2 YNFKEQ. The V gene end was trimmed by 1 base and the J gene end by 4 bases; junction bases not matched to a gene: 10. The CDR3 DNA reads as TGTGCCAGCAGCCAAGCCGCCCGGGACAGCCTATACGAGCAGTACTTC. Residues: CASSQAARDSLYEQYF.

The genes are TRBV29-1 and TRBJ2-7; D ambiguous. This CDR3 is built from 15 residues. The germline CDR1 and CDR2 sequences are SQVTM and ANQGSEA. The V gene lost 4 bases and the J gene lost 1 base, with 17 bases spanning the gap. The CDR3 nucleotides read TGCAGCGTTGGGTATGGCCGCGACGGATCCTACGAGCAGTACTTC. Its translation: CSVGYGRDGSYEQYF.

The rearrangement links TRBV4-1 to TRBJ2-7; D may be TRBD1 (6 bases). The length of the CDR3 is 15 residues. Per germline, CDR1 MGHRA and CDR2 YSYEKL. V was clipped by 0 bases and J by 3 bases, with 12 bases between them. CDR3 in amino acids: CASSQDGAGDYEQYF. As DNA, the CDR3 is TGCGCCAGCAGCCAAGATGGGGCAGGGGACTACGAGCAGTACTTC.

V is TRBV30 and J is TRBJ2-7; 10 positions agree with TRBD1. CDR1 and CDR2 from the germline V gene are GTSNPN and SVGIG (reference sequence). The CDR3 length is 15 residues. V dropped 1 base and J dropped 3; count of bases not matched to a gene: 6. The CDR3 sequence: CAWSGRDRGFYEQYF. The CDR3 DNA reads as TGTGCCTGGAGTGGCCGGGACAGGGGATTCTACGAGCAGTACTTC.

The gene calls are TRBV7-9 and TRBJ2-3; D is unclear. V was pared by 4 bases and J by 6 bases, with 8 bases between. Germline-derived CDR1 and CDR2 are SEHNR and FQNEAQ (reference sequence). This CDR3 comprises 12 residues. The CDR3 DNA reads TGTGCCAGCAGCTCGATGGGGGATACGCAGTATTTT. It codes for CASSSMGDTQYF.

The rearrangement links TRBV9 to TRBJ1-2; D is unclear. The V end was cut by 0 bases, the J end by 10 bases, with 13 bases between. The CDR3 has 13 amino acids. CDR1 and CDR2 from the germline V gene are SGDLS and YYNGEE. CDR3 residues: CASSVESQSYYTF. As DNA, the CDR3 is TGTGCCAGCAGCGTAGAATCCCAGAGCTACTACACCTTC.